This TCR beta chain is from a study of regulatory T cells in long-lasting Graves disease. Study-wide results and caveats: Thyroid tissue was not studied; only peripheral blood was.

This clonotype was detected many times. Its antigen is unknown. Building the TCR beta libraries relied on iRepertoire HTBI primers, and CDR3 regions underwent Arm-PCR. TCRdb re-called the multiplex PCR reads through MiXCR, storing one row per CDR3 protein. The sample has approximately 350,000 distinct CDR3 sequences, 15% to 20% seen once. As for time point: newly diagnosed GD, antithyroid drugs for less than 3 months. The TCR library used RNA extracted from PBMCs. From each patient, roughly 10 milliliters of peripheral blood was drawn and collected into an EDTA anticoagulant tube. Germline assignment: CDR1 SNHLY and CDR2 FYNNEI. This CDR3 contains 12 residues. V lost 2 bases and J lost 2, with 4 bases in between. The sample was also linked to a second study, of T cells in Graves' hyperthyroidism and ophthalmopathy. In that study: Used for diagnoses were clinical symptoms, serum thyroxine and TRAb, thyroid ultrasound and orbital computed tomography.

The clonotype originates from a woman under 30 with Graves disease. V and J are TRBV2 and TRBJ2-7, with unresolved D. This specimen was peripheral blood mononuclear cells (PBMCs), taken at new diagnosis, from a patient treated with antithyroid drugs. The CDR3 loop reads CASSERAYEQYF. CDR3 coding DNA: TGTGCCAGCAGTGAAAGGGCCTACGAGCAGTACTTC. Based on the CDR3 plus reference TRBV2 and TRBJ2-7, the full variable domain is EPEVTQTPSHQVTQMGQEVILRCVPISNHLYFYWYRQILGQKVEFLVSFYNNEISEKSEIFDDQFSVERPDGSNFTLKIRSTKLEDSAMYFCASSERAYEQYFGPGTRLTVT.